This passage covers 29 T cell receptor beta chains from one sample sequenced in a study of T cells in Graves' hyperthyroidism and ophthalmopathy. Regions amplified from RNA transcripts were the TCR beta CDR3 regions. HTBI primers were the set used in a first-round RT-PCR of the TCR CDR3. From the multiplex PCR reads, TCRdb called clonotypes with MiXCR, one entry per CDR3 protein. Of about 260,000 distinct CDR3 sequences in the sample, roughly 17% were seen once. Sequenced input: blood. All receptors derive from a woman between 18 and 29 years old with Graves' ophthalmopathy.

The chain is built from TRBV28 and TRBJ2-7; TRBD2 matches at 14 bases. CDR3 length equals 20 residues. Germline trimming cut 7 bases from V and 3 bases from J; bases unmatched to any gene: 20. From germline, CDR1 is MDHEN and CDR2 SYDVKM. The DNA for the CDR3 is TGTGCCAGCAACCCAACGGTGAGGACTAGCGGGGGGAAACCCGACTACGAGCAGTACTTC. Amino acids: CASNPTVRTSGGKPDYEQYF.

This clonotype was counted ten times or more. This chain links TRBV7-9 with TRBJ2-5; TRBD1 is a possible D gene (8 bases). V was shortened by 3 bases and J by 4 bases, with 15 bases between the two germline ends. Germline V gives CDR1 SEHNR, CDR2 FQNEAQ (reference sequence). CDR3 length: 15 residues. The DNA for the CDR3 is TGTGCCAGCAGCTTTATGACAGGGGAGGGAGAGACCCAGTACTTC. Protein: CASSFMTGEGETQYF. The full variable domain, rest sourced from reference TRBV7-9 and TRBJ2-5, is DTGVSQNPRHKITKRGQNVTFRCDPISEHNRLYWYRQTLGQGPEFLTYFQNEAQLEKSRLLSDRFSAERPKGSFSTLEIQRTEQGDSAMYLCASSFMTGEGETQYFGPGTRLLVL.

As regards this clonotype: Without the conserved terminal phenylalanine or tryptophan, this CDR3 likely stems from a read error. The gene calls are TRBV4-1 and TRBJ1-1, with a tentative D call TRBD1 (5 bases). With 0 bases removed from V and 0 bases from J, the gap between germline ends came to 11 bases. Germline V gene data show CDR1 as MGHRA and CDR2 as YSYEKL. CDR3 length equals 16 residues. The CDR3 bases are TGCGCCAGCAGCCAAGATGGGGCAGGGCTGAACACTGAAGCTTTCCTT. Protein: CASSQDGAGLNTEAFL.

This clonotype was recorded at least ten times. V gene TRBV20-1 combines with J gene TRBJ1-5; a possible D gene is TRBD1 (5 bases). V lost 7 bases and J 7 bases, leaving 20 bases between the germline ends. CDR3 length equals 14 residues. The germline V gene encodes CDR1 DFQATT and CDR2 SNEGSKA (reference sequence). In nucleotides, the CDR3 is TGCAGTGTTTCTTGGGGGGTAAGAAACCAGCCCCAGCATTTT. Protein product: CSVSWGVRNQPQHF.

Ten or more counts support this clonotype. In DNA form, the CDR3 reads TGTGCCATCAGTGAGCGCGGTCGTCCCCTTCACAATGAGCAGTTCTTC. Translated: CAISERGRPLHNEQFF. This chain connects TRBV10-3 to TRBJ2-1; D ambiguous. V was pared by 2 bases and J by 5 bases, with 16 bases between. The CDR3 has 16 amino acids. The V gene's germline CDR1 is ENHRY and CDR2 SYGVKD.

Remarks on this clonotype: Given a much more abundant clone one base away, this may be a read error. V and J are TRBV27 and TRBJ2-1, with 11 positions matching TRBD2. The CDR3 length is 17 residues. From germline, CDR1 is MNHEY and CDR2 SMNVEV (reference sequence). The CDR3, as DNA: TGTGCCAGCAGTTTGGCTGAGACTAGCGGGATTGTCGATGAGCAGTCCTTC. The encoded protein is CASSLAETSGIVDEQSF.

The chain uses TRBV11-2 and TRBJ1-5; D perhaps matches TRBD1 (5 bases). The CDR3 totals 15 residues. Trimming pared 3 bases from V and 8 bases from J, leaving 17 bases between. Per germline, CDR1 SGHAT and CDR2 FQNNGV. This CDR3 is CASSLAAAKGKPQHF. The CDR3 DNA reads as TGTGCCAGCAGCTTGGCGGCAGCCAAGGGGAAGCCCCAGCATTTT. The complete variable domain, with remaining parts taken from reference TRBV11-2 and TRBJ1-5, reads EAGVAQSPRYKIIEKRQSVAFWCNPISGHATLYWYQQILGQGPKLLIQFQNNGVVDDSQLPKDRFSAERLKGVDSTLKIQPAKLEDSAVYLCASSLAAAKGKPQHFGDGTRLSIL.

This clonotype was seen more than once but under ten times. The gene calls are TRBV20-1 and TRBJ1-6; TRBD1 might be the D (6 bases). The CDR3 covers 14 residues. Deletions cut 3 bases from V and 7 bases from J, with 13 bases between. Per germline, CDR1 DFQATT and CDR2 SNEGSKA (reference sequence). The CDR3 coding sequence is TGCAGTGCTAGTTGGGGGGCAGGGAATTCACCCCTCCACTTT. Protein: CSASWGAGNSPLHF.

This clonotype appeared many times. The chain's CDR3 is CASSLMASGGSDTYEQYF. For the CDR3, the DNA is TGTGCCAGCAGCTTAATGGCTAGCGGGGGGTCGGATACCTACGAGCAGTACTTC. The chain has TRBV7-6 and TRBJ2-7, with TRBD2 matching over 11 bases. The CDR3 sequence is 18 residues long. V lost 2 bases and J lost 2; bases outside the gene matches: 11. The germline V gene has CDR1 SGHVS and CDR2 FNYEAQ.

This clonotype was observed many times. The rearrangement links TRBV28 to TRBJ2-4; D may correspond to TRBD1 or TRBD2 (7 bases each). Germline CDR1 is MDHEN and CDR2 is SYDVKM. The CDR3 loop spans 15 amino acids. V shed 7 bases and J shed 0 bases, with 13 bases lying between them. The CDR3 is CASTQGGLAKNIQYF. The CDR3 coding sequence is TGTGCCAGCACCCAGGGGGGGCTAGCCAAAAACATTCAGTACTTC.

A remark on this clonotype: Without the conserved terminal phenylalanine or tryptophan, this CDR3 likely stems from a read error. The chain joins TRBV20-1 to TRBJ2-5, with 10 nucleotides matching TRBD1. V was pared by 6 bases and J by 4 bases, with 11 bases of the junction left unmatched. Germline V gene sequence: CDR1 DFQATT, CDR2 SNEGSKA (reference sequence). The CDR3 runs to 15 residues. For the CDR3, the DNA is TGCAGTGCCACCTCCTCGACAGGGGGCCCAGAGACCCAGTACCTC. This gives the protein CSATSSTGGPETQYL.

This clonotype was seen repeatedly, ten times or more. The chain joins TRBV28 to TRBJ2-7; D gene ambiguous. V was clipped by 3 bases and J by 0 bases, with 6 bases between them. Germline V gene lookup returns CDR1 MDHEN and CDR2 SYDVKM. The CDR3 totals 13 residues. CDR3 sequence: CASSFAISYEQYF. As DNA, the CDR3 is TGTGCCAGCAGTTTCGCGATCTCCTACGAGCAGTACTTC.

This clonotype appeared a few times. The chain employs TRBV5-1 and TRBJ1-2, with a tentative D call TRBD1 (5 bases). The CDR3 length is 15 residues. Germline loops: CDR1 SGHRS, CDR2 YFSETQ. V lost 0 bases and J lost 7, with 16 bases in between. The CDR3 sequence is CASSLAKAGLGGYTF. The CDR3 DNA follows: TGCGCCAGCAGCTTGGCCAAAGCAGGGCTGGGTGGCTACACCTTC.

This clonotype has at least ten counts. The CDR3 reads CASSRQGRGEQYF. The CDR3 coding sequence is TGCGCCAGCAGCCGACAGGGCCGGGGCGAGCAGTACTTC. V gene TRBV4-1 combines with J gene TRBJ2-7; 7 bases map to TRBD1. The V and J ends lost 4 bases and 6 bases, in that order; junction bases with no gene match: 6. The germline CDR1 and CDR2 sequences are MGHRA and YSYEKL. The CDR3 consists of 13 residues.

This clonotype came up a few times. V and J are TRBV20-1 and TRBJ2-3, with 10 bases aligning to TRBD2. Germline V gene data show CDR1 as DFQATT and CDR2 as SNEGSKA (reference sequence). The CDR3 runs 11 residues. V dropped 3 bases and J dropped 12; count of bases not matched to a gene: 3. The CDR3 region is CSASLAGGQYF. The CDR3 DNA reads TGCAGTGCTAGTTTAGCGGGAGGACAGTATTTT.

In its sample, this clonotype was seen many times. The J gene is TRBJ1-1, the V gene TRBV7-8, with D perhaps TRBD1 (5 bases). Germline V gene sequence: CDR1 SGHVS, CDR2 FQNEAQ. Trimming took off 0 bases at V and 6 bases at J, with 8 bases between the two ends. The CDR3 sequence is 13 residues long. Here the CDR3 DNA reads TGTGCCAGCAGCTTAGCCCTAGGGGCTGAAGCTTTCTTT. Encoded protein: CASSLALGAEAFF.

This clonotype was counted many times. The chain is built from TRBV28 and TRBJ2-1, with TRBD2 matching 12 bases. The V segment lost 6 bases and the J segment 10 bases; nucleotides outside the gene matches: 10. The CDR3 has 15 amino acids. Germline assignment: CDR1 MDHEN and CDR2 SYDVKM. CDR3 coding DNA: TGTGCCAGCAGCTTACTACTAGCGGGGGGTTACGAGCAGTTCTTC. Amino acids: CASSLLLAGGYEQFF. Combining the CDR3 with reference TRBV28 and TRBJ2-1 gives the whole variable domain DVKVTQSSRYLVKRTGEKVFLECVQDMDHENMFWYRQDPGLGLRLIYFSYDVKMKEKGDIPEGYSVSREKKERFSLILESASTNQTSMYLCASSLLLAGGYEQFFGPGTRLTVL.

This chain connects TRBV19 to TRBJ2-1, with 7 bases fitting TRBD2. The V gene's germline CDR1 is LNHDA and CDR2 SQIVND (reference sequence). Unmatched junction bases numbered 5, after V lost 5 bases and J lost 7 bases. The CDR3 totals 13 residues. The CDR3 DNA reads as TGTGCCAGTAGTCGACTAGCTCGAAATGAGCAGTTCTTC. The encoded protein is CASSRLARNEQFF.

This clonotype was recorded at least ten times. The chain couples TRBV28 to TRBJ2-3; TRBD2 matches at 8 bases. Germline lookup yields CDR1 MDHEN and CDR2 SYDVKM. The length of the CDR3 is 14 residues. Losses at the gene ends were 6 bases for V and 4 bases for J; bases not matched to a gene: 6. The CDR3 bases are TGTGCCAGCAGAGATCCGGGACTAGCAGATACGCAGTATTTT. Translation gives CASRDPGLADTQYF.

Concerning this clonotype itself: A much larger clone lies a single base off, so this may be a read error. V usage is TRBV6-1 and J usage is TRBJ2-2; 8 nucleotides agree with TRBD1. Trimming removed 4 bases from V and 6 bases from J; junction bases left unmatched: 7. CDR3 length equals 15 residues. The germline V gene has CDR1 MNHNS and CDR2 SASEGT. The CDR3 DNA reads TGTGCCAGCAGTGCCAGGGGGCTTATTCCCGGGGAGCTGTTTTTT. Residues: CASSARGLIPGELFF.

This clonotype was seen repeatedly, ten times or more. This sequence joins TRBV3-1 and TRBJ1-1; D unresolved. This CDR3 has 14 amino acids. V lost 1 base to trimming and J lost 5 bases, with 11 bases between them. Per germline, CDR1 LGHDT and CDR2 YNNKEL (reference sequence). CDR3 amino acids: CASSQAGLKTEAFF. DNA for the CDR3: TGTGCCAGCAGCCAAGCCGGGCTAAAAACTGAAGCTTTCTTT.

In its sample, this clonotype was seen many times. The chain carries TRBV10-3 and TRBJ1-1; D perhaps matches TRBD1 (5 bases). Germline V gene data show CDR1 as ENHRY and CDR2 as SYGVKD. This CDR3 comprises 15 residues. Trimming removed 1 base at V and 5 bases at J, with 14 bases between. Written as DNA, the CDR3 is TGTGCCATCAGTGAGTGGGGCCATACTTATACTGAAGCTTTCTTT. The encoded protein is CAISEWGHTYTEAFF.

Many counts were recorded for this clonotype. J is TRBJ1-4 and V is TRBV28; D ambiguous. The CDR3 spans 13 residues. Between the trimmed V and J ends, which lost 10 bases and 7 bases, there was a span of 16 bases. In germline, CDR1 is MDHEN, CDR2 SYDVKM. The CDR3 reads CATQSGSGEKLFF. The CDR3 region has the DNA TGTGCCACCCAGTCAGGCAGCGGTGAAAAACTGTTTTTT.

The sample holds many counts of this clonotype. V gene TRBV12-3 or TRBV12-4 combines with J gene TRBJ1-5; the D is unclear. V lost 6 bases and J 4 bases, leaving 10 bases between the germline ends. This CDR3 is built from 13 residues. The CDR3: CASSRLGNQPQHF. For the CDR3, the DNA is TGTGCCAGCAGCCGACTCGGAAATCAGCCCCAGCATTTT.

This clonotype was recorded many times. The J gene is TRBJ2-1, the V gene TRBV11-3; 14 nucleotides match TRBD2. V shed 3 bases, J shed 6 bases, and the junction held 16 bases outside the gene matches. Germline CDR1 reads SGHNT; CDR2 reads YENEEA. The CDR3 contains 20 residues. The DNA of the CDR3 is TGTGCCAGCAGCTTGATGAGGGGGATCCGGACTAGCGGGGGGATCAATGAGCAGTTCTTC. Its protein is CASSLMRGIRTSGGINEQFF.

This clonotype has a handful of counts. The chain employs TRBV28 and TRBJ2-1; D not certain. Per the germline V gene, CDR1 is MDHEN and CDR2 is SYDVKM. V was cut by 4 bases and J by 3 bases, with 22 bases left in between. The CDR3 covers 18 residues. CDR3 protein: CASSSRTPTLRGYNEQFF. In DNA, the CDR3 is TGTGCCAGCAGTTCCAGAACCCCTACACTAAGAGGCTACAATGAGCAGTTCTTC.

This clonotype was recorded many times. This chain joins TRBV20-1 and TRBJ2-1; no firm D call. V lost 6 bases and J 6 bases, leaving 15 bases between the germline ends. Per germline, CDR1 DFQATT and CDR2 SNEGSKA (reference sequence). The CDR3 covers 13 residues. The CDR3 here is CSAWTTESNEQFF. The CDR3 bases are TGCAGTGCCTGGACGACGGAAAGCAATGAGCAGTTCTTC.

This clonotype occurred many times. J is TRBJ2-3 and V is TRBV29-1; the D is unclear. Deletions cut 7 bases from V and 1 base from J, with 12 bases between. Germline lookup yields CDR1 SQVTM and CDR2 ANQGSEA. The CDR3 has 13 residues. Here the CDR3 reads CSAGADRTDTQYF. The CDR3 coding sequence is TGCAGCGCGGGTGCGGATCGCACAGATACGCAGTATTTT.

Many counts were recorded for this clonotype. The V gene is TRBV14, the J gene TRBJ1-2, with D unclear. CDR3 length equals 15 residues. CDR1 SGHDN and CDR2 FVKESK come from the germline V gene. V lost 0 bases and J 3 bases, leaving 11 bases between the germline ends. CDR3 in DNA: TGTGCCAGCAGCCAAGATGGGAGCCTTTACTATGGCTACACCTTC. Translation: CASSQDGSLYYGYTF.